The rows below give T cell receptor beta chains drawn from one sample of a study of Ad26.COV2.S vaccination and SARS-CoV-2 variants. Assay: immunoSEQ multiplex PCR; the TCRdb copy retains only in-frame clones and omits some. The sample yields 300,000 to 400,000 clones, roughly nine tenths seen once. Material: peripheral blood, obtained in a trial of Ad26.COV2.S vaccine versus placebo. The receptors derive from a person aged 18-60 years who received the Ad26.COV2.S COVID-19 vaccine or a placebo. The CDR3 runs from the conserved cysteine through the conserved F or W. The D gene is left open where the match is weak. Clone size is not always given. Where it is, it says once, few, many or a class for expanded clones.

j_gene,d_gene,v_gene,abundance,CDR3nt,CDR3aa
TRBJ1-1,TRBD1,TRBV5-6,NA,TGTGCCAGCAGCTCCACAGGGGCAGAAGCTTTCTTT,CASSSTGAEAFF
TRBJ2-7,NA,TRBV5-1,NA,TGCGCCAGCAGAGGGGGAGACATGGCCCCGAGCGGCCTGGAGCAGTACTTC,CASRGGDMAPSGLEQYF
TRBJ2-3,TRBD2,TRBV13,NA,TGTGCCAGCAGCCCGAGCGGGACCCGCCCCACAGATACGCAGTATTTT,CASSPSGTRPTDTQYF
TRBJ1-4,NA,TRBV27,NA,TGTGCCAGCAGTTCAAGCGGAGCCCAGGACATGGGAAAACTGTTTTTT,CASSSSGAQDMGKLFF
TRBJ1-1,NA,TRBV2,NA,TGTGCCAGCAGTGAAGTTGGCCCCAACACTGAAGCTTTCTTT,CASSEVGPNTEAFF
TRBJ2-2,NA,TRBV11-1,NA,TGTGCCAGCAGCTTACAAGGGACACGCAACACCGGGGAGCTGTTTTTT,CASSLQGTRNTGELFF
TRBJ2-2,TRBD2,TRBV3-1/TRBV3-2,once,TGTGCCAGCAGCCAAGATAGAGAAAGCGGGATGAACACCGGGGAGCTGTTTTTT,CASSQDRESGMNTGELFF
TRBJ2-5,TRBD2,TRBV2,once,TGTGCCAGCAGTAAGGGACTAGAGGAAGAGACCCAGTACTTC,CASSKGLEEETQYF
TRBJ2-7,TRBD1,TRBV3-1/TRBV3-2,NA,TGTGCCAGCACCAAGGGACAGGGTGGGCAGTACTTC,CASTKGQGGQYF
TRBJ2-7,NA,TRBV29-1,NA,TGCAGCGTTGATCGGGGCTACGAGCAGTACTTC,CSVDRGYEQYF
TRBJ2-5,NA,TRBV7-2,NA,TGTGCCAGCAGCCGGACGCAACTATTAGAGACCCAGTACTTC,CASSRTQLLETQYF
TRBJ1-1,NA,TRBV7-9,NA,TGTGCCAGCAGCTCGGGAACTCCCTTAAACACTGAAGCTTTCTTT,CASSSGTPLNTEAFF
TRBJ1-2,TRBD1,TRBV7-8,NA,TGTGCCAGCAGCCCGGGACAGGGGATGTTTGGATATGGCTACACCTTC,CASSPGQGMFGYGYTF
TRBJ1-1,NA,TRBV30,NA,TGTGCCTGGACAGGGGCTCGTCTAGACACTGAAGCTTTCTTT,CAWTGARLDTEAFF
TRBJ2-2,TRBD1,TRBV7-9,NA,TGTGCCAGCAGCTTTCCAGGGGGCCGAGCCGGGGAGCTGTTTTTT,CASSFPGGRAGELFF
TRBJ1-2,NA,TRBV6-5,NA,TGTGCCAGCACCCCGACATTTAACTATGGCTACACCTTC,CASTPTFNYGYTF
TRBJ2-7,TRBD1,TRBV5-1,NA,TGCGCCAGCAGCTTGATGGGACAGGGGGCTGGGGAGCAGTACTTC,CASSLMGQGAGEQYF
TRBJ2-5,NA,TRBV12-3/TRBV12-4,NA,TGTGCCAGCAGTTGGCGGGGTTGGGAGACCCAGTACTTC,CASSWRGWETQYF
TRBJ1-5,TRBD1,TRBV10-3,once,TGTGCCATCAGCAGACAGGGGGAATATCAGCCCCAGCATTTT,CAISRQGEYQPQHF
TRBJ1-1,NA,TRBV7-2,NA,TGTGCCAGCAGCTTAGACGTTAGTTCCCTTGAAGCTTTCTTT,CASSLDVSSLEAFF
TRBJ2-7,NA,TRBV19,few,TGTGCCAGTAGTAGCCCAGGGACCTCCTACGAGCAGTACTTC,CASSSPGTSYEQYF
TRBJ2-7,TRBD2,TRBV28,NA,TGTGCCAGCACTATAGCGGGAGGGATCTACGAGCAGTACTTC,CASTIAGGIYEQYF
TRBJ1-1,NA,TRBV27,NA,TGTGCCAGCAGTTTGTTTGTGGGGGACACTGAAGCTTTCTTT,CASSLFVGDTEAFF
TRBJ2-5,NA,TRBV6-8,NA,TGTGCCAGCAGTTACTCGGGTGAGGGTGTGGAGACCCAGTACTTC,CASSYSGEGVETQYF
TRBJ2-5,TRBD2,TRBV9,NA,TGTGCCAGCAGCGTAGGACTAGCGGGCCCGCCCCAGTACTTC,CASSVGLAGPPQYF
TRBJ1-5,NA,TRBV21-1,NA,TGTGCCAGCAGCCTACAGAGAGTTGGTCAGCCCCAGCATTTT,CASSLQRVGQPQHF
TRBJ2-2,NA,TRBV6-5,NA,TGTGCCAGCAGCCAGGACAACACCGGGGAGCTGTTTTTT,CASSQDNTGELFF
TRBJ2-7,TRBD1,TRBV3-1/TRBV3-2,once,TGTGCCAGCAGCCAACTTCACAGGGGGTCCGAGCAGTACTTC,CASSQLHRGSEQYF